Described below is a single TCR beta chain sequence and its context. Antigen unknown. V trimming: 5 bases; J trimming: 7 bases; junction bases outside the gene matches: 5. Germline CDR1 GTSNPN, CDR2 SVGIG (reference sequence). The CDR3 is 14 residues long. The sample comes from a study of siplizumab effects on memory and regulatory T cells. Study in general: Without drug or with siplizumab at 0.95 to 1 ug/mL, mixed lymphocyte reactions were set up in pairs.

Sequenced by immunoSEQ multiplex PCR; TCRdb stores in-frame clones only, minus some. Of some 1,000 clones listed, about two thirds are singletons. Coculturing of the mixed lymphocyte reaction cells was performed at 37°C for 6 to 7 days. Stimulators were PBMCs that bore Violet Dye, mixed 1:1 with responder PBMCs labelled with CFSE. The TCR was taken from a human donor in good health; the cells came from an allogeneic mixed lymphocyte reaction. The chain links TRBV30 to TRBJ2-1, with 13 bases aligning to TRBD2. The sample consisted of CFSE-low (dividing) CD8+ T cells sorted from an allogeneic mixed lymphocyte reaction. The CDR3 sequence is CAWRPGLAGNEQFF. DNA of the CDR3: TGTGCCTGGCGCCCGGGACTAGCGGGGAATGAGCAGTTCTTC.